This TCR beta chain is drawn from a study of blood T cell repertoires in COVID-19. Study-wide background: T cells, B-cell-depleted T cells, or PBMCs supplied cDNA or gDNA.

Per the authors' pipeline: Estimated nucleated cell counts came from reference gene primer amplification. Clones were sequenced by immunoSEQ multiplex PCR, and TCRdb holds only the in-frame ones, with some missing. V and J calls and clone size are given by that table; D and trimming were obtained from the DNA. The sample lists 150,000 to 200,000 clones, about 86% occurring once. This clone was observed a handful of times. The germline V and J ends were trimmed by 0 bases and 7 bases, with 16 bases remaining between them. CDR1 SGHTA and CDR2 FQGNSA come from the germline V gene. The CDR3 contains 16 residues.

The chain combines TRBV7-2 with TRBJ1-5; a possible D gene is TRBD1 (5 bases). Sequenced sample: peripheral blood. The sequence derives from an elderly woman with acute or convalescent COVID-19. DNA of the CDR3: TGTGCCAGCAGCTTAGCTGGGAGCGTCCGGGGGCAGCCCCAGCATTTT. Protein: CASSLAGSVRGQPQHF.